The entry below describes one TCR beta chain. The clone's antigen remains unknown. No clone much larger than this one lies a single base away; base qualities are absent. From a lookup of the germline V gene, CDR1 and CDR2 are SGHTA and FQGNSA. V loses 5 bases, J loses 7 bases, and the germline ends lie 17 bases apart. The CDR3, from cysteine to phenylalanine, totals 14 residues. The only DNA kept is the CDR3, 42 bases in frame from the first base. To demonstrate the VDJtools post-analysis software, the study profiled TCR beta repertoires from the peripheral blood of 10 to 15 young patients with multiple sclerosis. The patients with multiple sclerosis were children and adolescents between roughly 6 and 15 years of age. The source of the sample is a study of post-analysis software for immune sequencing data (dated by TCRdb to the mid-2010s). Context from the whole study: Disease courses on record covered relapsing-remitting, secondary progressive and progressive-relapsing multiple sclerosis, though some patients had no subtype annotation. The patient repertoires were set against around eleven previously published healthy control repertoires from donors whose ages ranged from roughly 6 to 25 years. A subset of samples was prepared in parallel using single-end sample barcoding, then pooled and co-amplified after Illumina adapter ligation.

The receptor library was made with PCR. This sample was sequenced with an Illumina HiSeq 2500. To reduce PCR and sequencing biases, unique molecular identifiers were incorporated into the TCR beta cDNA libraries. Every 1 to 10 million input T cells yielded roughly 500,000 cDNA molecules, meaning each molecule approximated one T cell. The patient libraries were prepared and sequenced with the same protocol used for the earlier healthy control dataset. Samples belonging to the same batch were prepared together, multiplexed and sequenced on a shared HiSeq lane. The authors' pipeline ran thus. Raw barcoded reads were processed with MIGEC, and single-read molecular identifier groups were discarded before consensus assembly and CDR3 extraction. Clonotype tables were post-analysed with VDJtools, and diversity was normalized by down-sampling all datasets to the smallest sample size. In repertoire overlap clustering, CDR3 amino acid sequences, but not nucleotide sequences, were matched to correct batch-related cross-sample contamination. The raw public reads went through TCRdb reprocessing: fastp at Q25, MiXCR clone calling, in-frame beta chains kept. CDR3 protein sequences are deduplicated, and each keeps its most common genes and DNA. These V and J calls rely on TCRdb rather than the paper's analysis. This sample gives hundreds of thousands of distinct CDR3 sequences in total; more than 50% of them show up just once. 11% of the sample comes from the top ten.

What the work shows at the level of the full study, not this receptor alone: Significantly lower normalized Chao1 diversity was found in multiple sclerosis patients than in controls, suggesting substantial peripheral T-cell clonal expansion. Direct clustering with F measure revealed strong co-clustering of samples prepared in the same batch, which led to a batch-effect correction. A handful of TRBV segments, including TRBV5-6, TRBV5-1 and TRBV20-1, were significantly more frequent in patients than controls. The control group was slightly older than the multiple sclerosis patient group.

This sequence originates from a girl aged 2 to 9 with multiple sclerosis. The V and J genes are TRBV7-2 and TRBJ1-2, with no D gene named confidently. Sequencing used blood. The CDR3 protein: CASSPIPLTGGYTF. The sequenced DNA: TGTGCCAGCAGCCCAATTCCTCTCACGGGTGGCTACACCTTC.